This T cell receptor beta chain comes out of a study of early T cells in non-severe SARS-CoV-2 infection. CDR1 is SGHTA, CDR2 FQGTGA, per germline. CDR3 size: 13 residues. The V end was cut by 5 bases, the J end by 5 bases, with 12 bases between. Each CDR3 protein is one row after TCRdb ran MiXCR on the 5' RACE reads. The sample has around 27,000 distinct CDR3 sequences; under 7.5% are singletons. This clonotype was found many times. The chain carries TRBV7-3 and TRBJ2-5; no clear D. The receptor's source is an adult who was a healthcare worker with PCR-confirmed SARS-CoV-2 infection or an uninfected control (not recorded which). The sample consisted of whole blood. DNA for the CDR3: TGTGCCAGCAGCCCCCTTCCGAGTGAGACCCAGTACTTC. Its protein product is CASSPLPSETQYF.